This is a list of T cell receptor beta chains from one sample in a study of cytomegalovirus exposure and HLA in healthy donors. Clones were sequenced by immunoSEQ multiplex PCR, and TCRdb holds only the in-frame ones, with some missing. The sample records 150,000 to 200,000 clones, roughly 85% being singletons. Sequenced sample: PBMCs. Receptors were obtained from a woman aged 45-59 years in good health and CMV-seropositive. The CDR3 runs from the conserved cysteine through the conserved F or W. A D gene is named only where the DNA matches it firmly. Size values are once, few and many counts, or a class for expanded clones, and some rows have none.

J gene	D gene	V gene	clone size	CDR3 DNA	CDR3 protein
TRBJ1-1	NA	TRBV6-5	NA	TGTGCCAGCAGGAAAACAGGGAACACTGAAGCTTTCTTT	CASRKTGNTEAFF
TRBJ2-3	TRBD2	TRBV9	NA	TGTGCCAGCAGCGGGCGACTAGCGGGGGACACAGATACGCAGTATTTT	CASSGRLAGDTDTQYF
TRBJ2-5	TRBD1	TRBV2	NA	TGTGCCAGCAGTCGACAGGGCCAAGGGCAAGAGACCCAGTACTTC	CASSRQGQGQETQYF
TRBJ2-2	NA	TRBV9	NA	TGTGCCAGCAGCCCCCCTACGAACACCGGGGAGCTGTTTTTT	CASSPPTNTGELFF
TRBJ2-7	TRBD2	TRBV10-3	NA	TGTGCCATCAGTACGGGACTAGCGCCTGCCTACGAGCAGTACTTC	CAISTGLAPAYEQYF
TRBJ1-3	NA	TRBV4-2	NA	TGTGCCAGCAGCCAAGATCTGGGCGGAAACACCATATATTTT	CASSQDLGGNTIYF
TRBJ1-1	TRBD1	TRBV10-3	few	TGTGCCATTAGGGCTCCGGGTCGGACAGGGGGCGAGATGAACACTGAAGCTTTCTTT	CAIRAPGRTGGEMNTEAFF
TRBJ2-7	NA	TRBV29-1	few	TGCAGCGTTGGGGGTAGCGTTTTATCCGAGCAGTACTTC	CSVGGSVLSEQYF
TRBJ1-3	NA	TRBV7-2	NA	TGTGCCAGCAGACCCGCTTCAGGGGCAAGCTCTGGAAACACCATATATTTT	CASRPASGASSGNTIYF
TRBJ2-1	NA	TRBV10-3	few	TGTGCCATCAGTGAGTCCCAGGGTGGCTACAATGAGCAGTTCTTC	CAISESQGGYNEQFF
TRBJ1-1	NA	TRBV28	few	TGTGCCAGCAGTTATTCCCCGGGAGAAGCTTTCTTT	CASSYSPGEAFF
TRBJ1-1	NA	TRBV7-8	NA	TGTGCCAGCAGCCAGGACAGCCGCAGAACGGCTGAAGCTTTCTTT	CASSQDSRRTAEAFF
TRBJ2-7	TRBD1	TRBV4-1	once	TGCGCCAGCAGCCAAGCACCCGTCGACAGGGGGCTCGACGAGCAGTACTTC	CASSQAPVDRGLDEQYF
TRBJ2-3	TRBD2	TRBV5-6	NA	TGTGCCAGCAGCCTGAGTAGCGGGGGGGAGGCTGGCACGCAGTATTTT	CASSLSSGGEAGTQYF
TRBJ1-4	NA	TRBV7-9	NA	TGTGCCAGCAGCTTAGTGCAGGGTACTAATGAAAAACTGTTTTTT	CASSLVQGTNEKLFF
TRBJ2-5	TRBD2	TRBV11-3	NA	TGTGCCAGCAGCGCGACTAGCGCGCAGACCCAGTACTTC	CASSATSAQTQYF
TRBJ2-3	NA	TRBV5-4	NA	TGTGCCAGCAGCAGCTTGGTGGACTCTCTTCAAGGAGATACGCAGTATTTT	CASSSLVDSLQGDTQYF
TRBJ2-1	NA	TRBV11-2	NA	TGTGCCAGCAGCTTAGGACTCAAAGGCAGCGGCACCTACAATGAGCAGTTCTTC	CASSLGLKGSGTYNEQFF
TRBJ1-1	NA	TRBV9	NA	TGTGCCAGCAGCGTAGGGGGGGTGGACACTGAAGCTTTCTTT	CASSVGGVDTEAFF
TRBJ2-1	NA	TRBV14	NA	TGTGCCAGCAGCCAAGGACTTTCGGCGTCCTACAATGAGCAGTTCTTC	CASSQGLSASYNEQFF
TRBJ2-7	NA	TRBV7-9	NA	TGTGCCAGCAGCCCAGGCCACGAGCAGTACTTC	CASSPGHEQYF
TRBJ2-1	NA	TRBV27	NA	TGTGCCAGCAGTCTCCGAGCGACCGCTTACAATGAGCAGTTCTTC	CASSLRATAYNEQFF
TRBJ1-4	NA	TRBV5-6	NA	TGTGCCAGCAGCTCCCCAAGGGGCCATAATGAAAAACTGTTTTTT	CASSSPRGHNEKLFF
TRBJ1-2	TRBD1	TRBV9	NA	TGTGCCAGCAGCGTAGAGGGACAGGGTTACGGCTACACCTTC	CASSVEGQGYGYTF
TRBJ2-1	NA	TRBV7-2	NA	TGTGCCAGCAGCTTACAGGACAGCTCCTACAATGAGCAGTTCTTC	CASSLQDSSYNEQFF
TRBJ2-2	TRBD2	TRBV7-2	few	TGTGCCAGCAGCTTAGCGCTAGCGGGGAGGACCGGGGAGCTGTTTTTT	CASSLALAGRTGELFF
TRBJ2-5	NA	TRBV28	NA	TGTGCCAGCAGTTTCGACAGTTTGCAAGAGACCCAGTACTTC	CASSFDSLQETQYF
TRBJ1-1	NA	TRBV19	once	TGTGCCAGTAGTACGACAGAGGTGACGAACACTGAAGCTTTCTTT	CASSTTEVTNTEAFF
TRBJ2-3	TRBD2	TRBV5-1	NA	TGCGCCAGCAGCTTGGCGGTTTGGGCGGGGGGTCAAGATACGCAGTATTTT	CASSLAVWAGGQDTQYF
TRBJ1-2	TRBD1	TRBV5-6	NA	TGTGCCAGCAGCCGCCCGACAGGGACGTCTGATGGCTACACCTTC	CASSRPTGTSDGYTF
TRBJ2-7	NA	TRBV19	NA	TGTGCCAGTAGTATTTCCGGGACATATAACGAGCAGTACTTC	CASSISGTYNEQYF
TRBJ1-6	NA	TRBV5-1	NA	TGCGCCAGCAGCTTCGAGGGGGGAGGGTATAATTCACCCCTCCACTTT	CASSFEGGGYNSPLHF
TRBJ2-3	TRBD2	TRBV28	NA	TGTGCCAGCAGACCACCCGGGACTAGAAGCACAGATACGCAGTATTTT	CASRPPGTRSTDTQYF
TRBJ1-2	TRBD1	TRBV19	few	TGTGCCAGTAGTACAGAGAAGGGACAGGGAACTCCTGATGGCTACACCTTC	CASSTEKGQGTPDGYTF
TRBJ1-1	TRBD1	TRBV5-4	NA	TGTGCCAGCAGCTTGGGACACCCGGGACAGGGAAATGAAGCTTTCTTT	CASSLGHPGQGNEAFF
TRBJ1-2	TRBD1	TRBV7-2	NA	TGTGCCAGCAGCTTAGCGGGACAGGGGGCTAACTATGGCTACACCTTC	CASSLAGQGANYGYTF
TRBJ2-2	NA	TRBV9	NA	TGTGCCAGCAGCTCTCGGACCGGGGAGCTGTTTTTT	CASSSRTGELFF
TRBJ2-3	TRBD2	TRBV28	NA	TGTGCCAGCAGCCTACTAGCGGGGGGGCCTTCGACAGATACGCAGTATTTT	CASSLLAGGPSTDTQYF
TRBJ2-7	TRBD1	TRBV6-1	NA	TGTGCCAGCAGGGGACAGCTAAAATACGAGCAGTACTTC	CASRGQLKYEQYF
TRBJ2-4	TRBD2	TRBV25-1	once	TGTGCCAGCAGTGGTACTAGCGGGAGACACTTC	CASSGTSGRHF
TRBJ2-2	NA	TRBV13	NA	TGTGCCAGCAGCTTAGCTATCGGGGAGCTGTTTTTT	CASSLAIGELFF
TRBJ2-2	NA	TRBV28	once	TGTGCCAGCAGCCGGGGACTGAACACCGGGGAGCTGTTTTTT	CASSRGLNTGELFF
TRBJ2-3	TRBD2	TRBV18	NA	TGTGCCAGCTCACTCGGAAGGGCAACTAGCGCACGCACAGATACGCAGTATTTT	CASSLGRATSARTDTQYF
TRBJ2-5	NA	TRBV9	NA	TGTGCCAGCAGCCCTTCTCGGGGCCAAGAGACCCAGTACTTC	CASSPSRGQETQYF
TRBJ2-6	NA	TRBV7-3	NA	TGTGCCAGCCGTGCGGATGGGGCCAACGTCCTGACTTTC	CASRADGANVLTF
TRBJ2-7	TRBD2	TRBV6-5	NA	TGTGCCAGCAGCCTCGGTACTAGCGGGATATACGAGCAGTACTTC	CASSLGTSGIYEQYF
TRBJ2-1	TRBD2	TRBV9	NA	TGTGCCAGCAGCGTAGCCGGGGGGTCTTACAATGAGCAGTTCTTC	CASSVAGGSYNEQFF
TRBJ1-1	NA	TRBV6-1	NA	TGTGCCAGCAGTGATTCGCGGAACACTGAAGCTTTCTTT	CASSDSRNTEAFF
TRBJ1-1	NA	TRBV5-1	NA	TGCGCCAGCAGCTTGGAATGGGGGGGGGCTGGGACTGAAGCTTTCTTT	CASSLEWGGAGTEAFF
TRBJ1-5	TRBD1	TRBV5-4	few	TGTGCCAGCAGCAGAGCCGGGACAGGCAATCAGCCCCAGCATTTT	CASSRAGTGNQPQHF
TRBJ1-1	TRBD1	TRBV7-6	NA	TGTGCCAGCAGCCCGAGACAGGGTGGGAACACTGAAGCTTTCTTT	CASSPRQGGNTEAFF
TRBJ2-5	TRBD2	TRBV28	NA	TGTGCCAGCAGTTTAGGGGGGGTGGTAGGGACCCAGTACTTC	CASSLGGVVGTQYF
TRBJ2-3	NA	TRBV6-1	NA	TGTGGCACTGGAGCGCAGTATTTT	CGTGAQYF
TRBJ1-6	TRBD1	TRBV30	NA	TGTGCCTGGAGAGCAGGGGGTCCAAATTCACCCCTCCACTTT	CAWRAGGPNSPLHF
TRBJ1-3	NA	TRBV25-1	NA	TGTGCCAGCAGTAAAGGGGGATCTGGAAACACCATATATTTT	CASSKGGSGNTIYF
TRBJ2-5	TRBD2	TRBV5-4	NA	TGTGCCAGCTGGTCTAGCGGGAATCAAGAGACCCAGTACTTC	CASWSSGNQETQYF
TRBJ2-1	TRBD1	TRBV10-3	NA	TGTGCCATCATGGGGGACAGGGGTGACAATGAGCAGTTCTTC	CAIMGDRGDNEQFF
TRBJ2-7	TRBD1	TRBV6-1	NA	TGTGCCAGCAGTGTGGGACAGTTCTACGAGCAGTACTTC	CASSVGQFYEQYF
TRBJ2-7	TRBD2	TRBV5-6	NA	TGTGCCAGCAGCTTGGTGGGACTAGCTAGGGAGCAGTACTTC	CASSLVGLAREQYF